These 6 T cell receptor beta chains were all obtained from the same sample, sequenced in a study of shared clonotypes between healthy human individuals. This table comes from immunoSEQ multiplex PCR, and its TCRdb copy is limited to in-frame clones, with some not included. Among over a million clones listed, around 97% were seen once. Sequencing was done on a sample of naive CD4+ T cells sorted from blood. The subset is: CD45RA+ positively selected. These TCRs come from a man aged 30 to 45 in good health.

CDR3 bases: TGTGCCAGCAGCTTGGCCGGGTCTTCGGATAGCAATCAGCCCCAGCATTTT. Encoded protein: CASSLAGSSDSNQPQHF. The chain has TRBV5-5 and TRBJ1-5; D not resolved. This CDR3 region has 17 residues. CDR1 is SGHKS, CDR2 YYEKEE, per germline (reference sequence). Trimming took off 0 bases at V and 0 bases at J, with 13 bases between the two ends.

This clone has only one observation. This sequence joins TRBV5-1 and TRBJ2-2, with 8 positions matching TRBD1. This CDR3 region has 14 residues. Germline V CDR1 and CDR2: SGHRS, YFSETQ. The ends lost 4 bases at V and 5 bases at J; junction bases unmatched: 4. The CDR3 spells CASSQGQVTGELFF. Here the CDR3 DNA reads TGCGCCAGCAGCCAGGGACAGGTAACCGGGGAGCTGTTTTTT.

The CDR3 loop is CASSPKQDSGYTF. CDR3 coding DNA: TGTGCCAGCTCACCAAAACAGGACAGTGGCTACACCTTC. V is TRBV18 and J is TRBJ1-2, with D tentatively TRBD1 (6 bases). The CDR3 covers 13 residues. From germline, CDR1 is KGHSH and CDR2 LQKENI. Trimming cost V 2 bases and J 7 bases, with 11 bases left between them. The entire variable domain, with the rest obtained from reference TRBV18 and TRBJ1-2, is as follows: NAGVMQNPRHLVRRRGQEARLRCSPMKGHSHVYWYRQLPEEGLKFMVYLQKENIIDESGMPKERFSAEFPKEGPSILRIQQVVRGDSAAYFCASSPKQDSGYTFGSGTRLTVV.

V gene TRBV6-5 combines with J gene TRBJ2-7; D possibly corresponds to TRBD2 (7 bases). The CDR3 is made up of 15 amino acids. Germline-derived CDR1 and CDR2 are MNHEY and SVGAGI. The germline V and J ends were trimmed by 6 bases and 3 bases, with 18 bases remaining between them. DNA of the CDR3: TGTGCCAGCAGGAGGGGAGGGGACACCCACTACGAGCAGTACTTC. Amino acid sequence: CASRRGGDTHYEQYF.

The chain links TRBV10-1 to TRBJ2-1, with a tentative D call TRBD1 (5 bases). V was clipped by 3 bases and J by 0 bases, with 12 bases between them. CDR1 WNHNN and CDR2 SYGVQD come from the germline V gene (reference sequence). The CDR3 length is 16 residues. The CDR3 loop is CASSDLGQSSYNEQFF. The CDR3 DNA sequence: TGCGCCAGCAGTGACCTTGGACAAAGCTCCTACAATGAGCAGTTCTTC.

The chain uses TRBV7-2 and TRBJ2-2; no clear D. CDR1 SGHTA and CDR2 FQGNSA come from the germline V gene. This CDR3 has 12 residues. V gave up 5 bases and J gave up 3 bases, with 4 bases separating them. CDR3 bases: TGTGCCAGCAGCCAGTACACCGGGGAGCTGTTTTTT. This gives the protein CASSQYTGELFF.